Below, 14 T cell receptor beta chains from the same sample are listed, as sequenced in a study of identical twins. TCRdb fed the 5' RACE reads into MiXCR, producing one record per CDR3 protein. The data hold around 470,000 distinct CDR3 sequences, with 14% observed a single time. The same sample was also studied in work on yellow fever vaccine responses in identical twins.

Sequenced input: CD4+ T cells sorted from blood. These receptor sequences come from a woman aged 18-29 years in good health.

The chain is built from TRBV10-2 and TRBJ1-4, with D maybe TRBD1 (5 bases). The V gene lost 4 bases and the J gene lost 8 bases, with 14 bases spanning the gap. The CDR3 spans 14 residues. Per germline, CDR1 WSHSY and CDR2 SAAADI. The CDR3 is CASSGPGLGEKLFF. In DNA, the CDR3 is TGCGCCAGCAGTGGGCCAGGGTTAGGAGAAAAACTGTTTTTT.

A few counts support this clonotype. The chain uses TRBV7-6 and TRBJ2-7; D not certain. V was trimmed by 3 bases and J by 0 bases, leaving 21 bases between them. There are 18 residues in the CDR3. CDR1 SGHVS and CDR2 FNYEAQ come from the germline V gene. In nucleotides, the CDR3 is TGTGCCAGCAGCTTTGGTGGGAAGTTAAGGACCCACTCCTACGAGCAGTACTTC. It translates to CASSFGGKLRTHSYEQYF.

This chain links TRBV4-2 with TRBJ1-5; unclear D gene. The CDR3 sequence is 15 residues long. Trimming shortened V by 4 bases and J by 3 bases, and 13 bases separated the two germline ends. Germline CDR1 is LGHNA and CDR2 is YNFKEQ. The CDR3 DNA reads as TGTGCCAGCAGCCCCCAAAGCAGTGACAATCAGCCCCAGCATTTT. It codes for CASSPQSSDNQPQHF.

The rearrangement links TRBV6-5 to TRBJ2-1; 9 nucleotides align to TRBD2. Germline CDR1 is MNHEY and CDR2 is SVGAGI. Trimming took 0 bases from V and 3 from J; bases not matched to a gene: 3. The CDR3 spans 16 residues. The DNA for the CDR3 is TGTGCCAGCAGTTACTCTGAGACTAGCGGCTACAATGAGCAGTTCTTC. Protein sequence: CASSYSETSGYNEQFF.

This clonotype has a handful of counts. This chain uses TRBV5-1 with TRBJ2-3, with D uncertain. The CDR3 covers 14 residues. Germline CDR1 SGHRS, CDR2 YFSETQ. The V end was cut by 7 bases, the J end by 0 bases, with 12 bases between. CDR3 nucleotides: TGCGCCAGCGGCCGGGCGACTAGCACAGATACGCAGTATTTT. Translating it yields CASGRATSTDTQYF.

This clonotype was seen repeatedly, ten times or more. V usage is TRBV6-1 and J usage is TRBJ2-3, with D unclear. Per germline, CDR1 MNHNS and CDR2 SASEGT. Trimming pared 6 bases from V and 1 base from J, leaving 8 bases between. The CDR3 runs to 13 residues. DNA for the CDR3: TGTGCCAGCAGGAAGTGGGGCACAGATACGCAGTATTTT. This translates into CASRKWGTDTQYF.

V is TRBV5-6 and J is TRBJ2-7; 14 nucleotides align to TRBD2. With 4 bases clipped from V and 6 bases from J, the junction kept 9 bases outside the gene matches. Germline-derived CDR1 and CDR2 are SGHDT and YYEEEE. CDR3 length: 16 residues. CDR3 residues: CASSVLTSGGASEQYF. The CDR3 DNA sequence: TGTGCCAGCAGCGTATTGACTAGCGGGGGGGCCAGCGAGCAGTACTTC. Filled out from reference TRBV5-6 and TRBJ2-7, the complete variable domain reads DAGVTQSPTHLIKTRGQQVTLRCSPKSGHDTVSWYQQALGQGPQFIFQYYEEEERQRGNFPDRFSGHQFPNYSSELNVNALLLGDSALYLCASSVLTSGGASEQYFGPGTRLTVT.

This clonotype was recorded a few times. The chain is built from TRBV6-1 and TRBJ2-2; 15 bases line up with TRBD2. Germline V CDR1 and CDR2: MNHNS, SASEGT. Trimming at V came to 5 bases and at J to 6 bases, leaving 1 base not matched to a gene. The CDR3 contains 15 residues. The CDR3 loop reads CASSRTSGRAGELFF. The CDR3 DNA reads TGTGCCAGCAGTAGGACTAGCGGGAGGGCCGGGGAGCTGTTTTTT.

The chain uses TRBV5-1 and TRBJ2-7; D unclear. Per germline, CDR1 SGHRS and CDR2 YFSETQ. CDR3 length: 15 amino acids. V lost 0 bases and J lost 0, with 10 bases in between. The CDR3 region is CASSLVGQSSYEQYF. In DNA, the CDR3 is TGCGCCAGCAGCTTGGTCGGGCAGAGCTCCTACGAGCAGTACTTC.

This sequence joins TRBV2 and TRBJ2-3, with TRBD1 matching 7 bases. Germline CDR1 SNHLY, CDR2 FYNNEI. The CDR3 extends over 15 amino acids. V trimming: 3 bases; J trimming: 2 bases; junction bases outside the gene matches: 5. CDR3 bases: TGTGCCAGCAGTGACCTTGGACAGGCCACAGATACGCAGTATTTT. Residues: CASSDLGQATDTQYF.

This chain joins TRBV5-1 and TRBJ2-3, with a tentative D call TRBD2 (6 bases). The CDR3 length is 15 residues. CDR1 SGHRS and CDR2 YFSETQ come from the germline V gene. V gave up 5 bases and J gave up 0 bases, with 13 bases separating them. The CDR3 DNA follows: TGCGCCAGCAGTTCCACGACTAGAAGCACAGATACGCAGTATTTT. It is translated as CASSSTTRSTDTQYF.

This clonotype occurred a few times. J is TRBJ2-3 and V is TRBV5-1, with TRBD1 as a possible D gene (5 bases). The CDR3 has 14 residues. Trimming stripped 4 bases from V and 6 bases from J, with 15 bases between. In germline, CDR1 is SGHRS, CDR2 YFSETQ. The CDR3 DNA is TGCGCCAGCAGCCTGGGGCGGCCAGGGGATACGCAGTATTTT. Amino acid sequence: CASSLGRPGDTQYF. Full variable domain (remainder filled in from reference TRBV5-1 and TRBJ2-3): KAGVTQTPRYLIKTRGQQVTLSCSPISGHRSVSWYQQTPGQGLQFLFEYFSETQRNKGNFPGRFSGRQFSNSRSEMNVSTLELGDSALYLCASSLGRPGDTQYFGPGTRLTVL.

There are a few counts of this clonotype. The chain has TRBV28 and TRBJ2-7, with D perhaps TRBD2 (6 bases). The CDR3 is made up of 13 amino acids. Germline CDR1 is MDHEN and CDR2 is SYDVKM. The CDR3 loop is CAIGEEGPYEQYF. In nucleotides, the CDR3 is TGTGCGATCGGGGAGGAGGGCCCCTACGAGCAGTACTTC.

The chain is built from TRBV24-1 and TRBJ2-1; the D gene is possibly TRBD2 (7 bases). The V gene's germline CDR1 is KGHDR and CDR2 SFDVKD. This CDR3 comprises 15 residues. Trimming removed 4 bases from V and 9 bases from J, with 18 bases in between. The DNA of the CDR3 is TGTGCCACCAGTGACACCGGGGGGCCCAGAAGTGAGCAGTTCTTC. As protein: CATSDTGGPRSEQFF.